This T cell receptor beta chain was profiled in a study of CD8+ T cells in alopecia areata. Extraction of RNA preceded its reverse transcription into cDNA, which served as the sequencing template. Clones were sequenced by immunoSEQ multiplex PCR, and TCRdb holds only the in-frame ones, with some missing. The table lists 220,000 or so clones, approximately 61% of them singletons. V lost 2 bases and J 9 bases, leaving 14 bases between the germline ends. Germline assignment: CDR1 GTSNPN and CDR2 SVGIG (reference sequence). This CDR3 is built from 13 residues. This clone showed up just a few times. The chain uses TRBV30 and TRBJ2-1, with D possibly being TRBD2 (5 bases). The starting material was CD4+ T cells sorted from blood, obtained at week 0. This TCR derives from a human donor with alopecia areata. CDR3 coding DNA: TGTGCCTGGAGTATGCGGGTTGAGGGTGAGCAGTTCTTC. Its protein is CAWSMRVEGEQFF.